Listed below are T cell receptor beta chains from one sample, sequenced in a study of Ad26.COV2.S vaccination and SARS-CoV-2 variants. Using immunoSEQ multiplex PCR, the repertoire was profiled, and TCRdb retains in-frame clones only, with some absent. The sample lists roughly 380,000 clones, more than 75% occurring once. The source material was peripheral blood, sampled in a trial of Ad26.COV2.S vaccine versus placebo. Receptors originate from a person between 18 and 60 years old who received the Ad26.COV2.S COVID-19 vaccine or a placebo. Each CDR3 is given with its conserved first and last residue. The D gene is left open where the match is weak. For some rows the clone size is stated as once, few or many, or as a class when expanded; others skip it.

abundance: .; v_gene: TRBV4-1; d_gene: .; j_gene: TRBJ1-1; CDR3nt: TGCGCCAGCAGCCAACTACCCGGGGGGGGGAACACTGAAGCTTTCTTT; CDR3aa: CASSQLPGGGNTEAFF
abundance: .; v_gene: TRBV30; d_gene: TRBD1; j_gene: TRBJ1-6; CDR3nt: TGTGCCTGGAACCCGGACAGGTCGAGCTCCTATAATTCACCCCTCCACTTT; CDR3aa: CAWNPDRSSSYNSPLHF
abundance: .; v_gene: TRBV7-9; d_gene: .; j_gene: TRBJ1-2; CDR3nt: TGTGCCAGCAGCCCAGAATACAGGGCATCTAACTATGGCTACACCTTC; CDR3aa: CASSPEYRASNYGYTF
abundance: .; v_gene: TRBV7-6; d_gene: .; j_gene: TRBJ1-5; CDR3nt: TGTGCCAGCAGCCCTCTCCTGATGAGCAATCAGCCCCAGCATTTT; CDR3aa: CASSPLLMSNQPQHF
abundance: .; v_gene: TRBV5-1; d_gene: .; j_gene: TRBJ2-2; CDR3nt: TGCGCCAGCAGCTATGACTACACCGGGGAGCTGTTTTTT; CDR3aa: CASSYDYTGELFF
abundance: .; v_gene: TRBV11-2; d_gene: .; j_gene: TRBJ1-1; CDR3nt: TGTGCCAGCAGCTCGATGATTTACAGGAACACTGAAGCTTTCTTT; CDR3aa: CASSSMIYRNTEAFF
abundance: .; v_gene: TRBV11-3; d_gene: TRBD1; j_gene: TRBJ2-2; CDR3nt: TGTGCCAGCAGCTCCTCCCGGGACAGGGTGAACACCGGGGAGCTGTTTTTT; CDR3aa: CASSSSRDRVNTGELFF
abundance: .; v_gene: TRBV2; d_gene: .; j_gene: TRBJ1-1; CDR3nt: TGTGCCAGCAGTCCTTTGGCGGTGGGTAACACTGAAGCTTTCTTT; CDR3aa: CASSPLAVGNTEAFF
abundance: .; v_gene: TRBV7-8; d_gene: .; j_gene: TRBJ1-4; CDR3nt: TGTGCCAGCAGCTTCAGGGCAGTCCGTAATGAAAAACTGTTTTTT; CDR3aa: CASSFRAVRNEKLFF
abundance: .; v_gene: TRBV5-4; d_gene: .; j_gene: TRBJ2-2; CDR3nt: TGTGCCAGCAGCCCGGACAGTTCGAACACCGGGGAGCTGTTTTTT; CDR3aa: CASSPDSSNTGELFF
abundance: .; v_gene: TRBV6-5; d_gene: .; j_gene: TRBJ1-2; CDR3nt: TGTGCCTCCCATGGGGGGGGCCGCGGTCACTATGGCTACACCTTC; CDR3aa: CASHGGGRGHYGYTF
abundance: .; v_gene: TRBV14; d_gene: .; j_gene: TRBJ1-1; CDR3nt: TGTGCCAGCAGCCAAGAAAGGGCAGTTAACACTGAAGCTTTCTTT; CDR3aa: CASSQERAVNTEAFF
abundance: few; v_gene: TRBV18; d_gene: TRBD2; j_gene: TRBJ2-2; CDR3nt: TGTGCCAGCTCACCACAAAGCGGGGGGAACACCGGGGAGCTGTTTTTT; CDR3aa: CASSPQSGGNTGELFF
abundance: .; v_gene: TRBV19; d_gene: .; j_gene: TRBJ1-1; CDR3nt: TGTGCCAGTAGTAACCAACAGTTCACTGAAGCTTTCTTT; CDR3aa: CASSNQQFTEAFF
abundance: .; v_gene: TRBV30; d_gene: .; j_gene: TRBJ1-2; CDR3nt: TGTGCCTGGAGTGTAGGTGGGGGCGGCTACACCTTC; CDR3aa: CAWSVGGGGYTF
abundance: .; v_gene: TRBV27; d_gene: .; j_gene: TRBJ2-2; CDR3nt: TGTGCCAGCAGTTTCGAAAGAAACACCGGGGAGCTGTTTTTT; CDR3aa: CASSFERNTGELFF
abundance: .; v_gene: TRBV19; d_gene: .; j_gene: TRBJ1-5; CDR3nt: TGTGCCAGTTCAGGGGTCAATCAGCCCCAGCATTTT; CDR3aa: CASSGVNQPQHF
abundance: once; v_gene: TRBV4-3; d_gene: TRBD1; j_gene: TRBJ1-4; CDR3nt: TGCGCCAGCAGCCCGGGGACAGGGACTAATGAAAAACTGTTTTTT; CDR3aa: CASSPGTGTNEKLFF
abundance: .; v_gene: TRBV27; d_gene: .; j_gene: TRBJ1-2; CDR3nt: TGTGCCAGCAGTTTTCCTGGATATTCTGGCTACACCTTC; CDR3aa: CASSFPGYSGYTF
abundance: once; v_gene: TRBV6-1; d_gene: TRBD1; j_gene: TRBJ1-4; CDR3nt: TGTGCCAGCAGTGAAACTACAGGGGGCTGGGAAAAACTGTTTTTT; CDR3aa: CASSETTGGWEKLFF
abundance: once; v_gene: TRBV4-1; d_gene: TRBD1; j_gene: TRBJ1-2; CDR3nt: TGCGCCAGCAGCCCAGTGACAGGGAATGGCTACACCTTC; CDR3aa: CASSPVTGNGYTF
abundance: .; v_gene: TRBV12-5; d_gene: TRBD2; j_gene: TRBJ2-2; CDR3nt: TGTGCTAGTGGTTTGACGACTAGCCAGAACACCGGGGAGCTGTTTTTT; CDR3aa: CASGLTTSQNTGELFF
abundance: .; v_gene: TRBV9; d_gene: .; j_gene: TRBJ2-7; CDR3nt: TGTGCCAGCAGCGTAGCTCCGGGAGTGAGCGAGCAGTACTTC; CDR3aa: CASSVAPGVSEQYF
abundance: .; v_gene: TRBV4-2; d_gene: .; j_gene: TRBJ2-1; CDR3nt: TGTGCCAGCAGCCAAGACATCGGGGGCGGGAGACCCTACAATGAGCAGTTCTTC; CDR3aa: CASSQDIGGGRPYNEQFF
abundance: .; v_gene: TRBV3-1/TRBV3-2; d_gene: .; j_gene: TRBJ2-7; CDR3nt: TGTGCCAGCAGCCAAGAAGGGAGGTGGAACGAGCAGTACTTC; CDR3aa: CASSQEGRWNEQYF
abundance: once; v_gene: TRBV7-9; d_gene: .; j_gene: TRBJ2-5; CDR3nt: TGTGCCAGCAGCTCCGCCGGGACCAACCAAGAGACCCAGTACTTC; CDR3aa: CASSSAGTNQETQYF
abundance: .; v_gene: TRBV5-1; d_gene: .; j_gene: TRBJ2-7; CDR3nt: TGCGCCAGCCAGACAGGACCCTCCTACGAGCAGTACTTC; CDR3aa: CASQTGPSYEQYF
abundance: few; v_gene: TRBV6-5; d_gene: .; j_gene: TRBJ2-7; CDR3nt: TGTGCCAGCACCCGGGACGGGGGTGGATACGAGCAGTACTTC; CDR3aa: CASTRDGGGYEQYF
abundance: .; v_gene: TRBV7-2; d_gene: TRBD2; j_gene: TRBJ2-7; CDR3nt: TGTGCCAGCAGGGAATGGGGGGGTCTCGTGGGCGAGCAGTACTTC; CDR3aa: CASREWGGLVGEQYF
abundance: .; v_gene: TRBV5-1; d_gene: .; j_gene: TRBJ1-2; CDR3nt: TGCGCCAGCAGCCCAGGGGCGGGGGGATTTAACTATGGCTACACCTTC; CDR3aa: CASSPGAGGFNYGYTF